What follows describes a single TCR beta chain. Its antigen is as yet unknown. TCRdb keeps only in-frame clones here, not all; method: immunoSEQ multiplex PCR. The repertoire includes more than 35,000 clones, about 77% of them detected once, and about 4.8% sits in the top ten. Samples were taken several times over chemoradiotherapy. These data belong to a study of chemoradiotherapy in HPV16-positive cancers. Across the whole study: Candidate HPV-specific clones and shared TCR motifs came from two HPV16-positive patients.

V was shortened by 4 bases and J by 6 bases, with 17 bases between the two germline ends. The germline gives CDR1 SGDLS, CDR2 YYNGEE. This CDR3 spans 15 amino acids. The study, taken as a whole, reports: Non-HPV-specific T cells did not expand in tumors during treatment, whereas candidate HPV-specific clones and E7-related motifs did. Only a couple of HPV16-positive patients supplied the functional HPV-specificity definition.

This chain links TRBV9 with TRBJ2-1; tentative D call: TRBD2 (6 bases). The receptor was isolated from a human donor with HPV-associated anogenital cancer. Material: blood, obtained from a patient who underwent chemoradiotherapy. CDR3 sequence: CASSLTQGGSNEQFF. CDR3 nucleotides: TGTGCCAGCAGCCTTACCCAGGGAGGCTCCAATGAGCAGTTCTTC.